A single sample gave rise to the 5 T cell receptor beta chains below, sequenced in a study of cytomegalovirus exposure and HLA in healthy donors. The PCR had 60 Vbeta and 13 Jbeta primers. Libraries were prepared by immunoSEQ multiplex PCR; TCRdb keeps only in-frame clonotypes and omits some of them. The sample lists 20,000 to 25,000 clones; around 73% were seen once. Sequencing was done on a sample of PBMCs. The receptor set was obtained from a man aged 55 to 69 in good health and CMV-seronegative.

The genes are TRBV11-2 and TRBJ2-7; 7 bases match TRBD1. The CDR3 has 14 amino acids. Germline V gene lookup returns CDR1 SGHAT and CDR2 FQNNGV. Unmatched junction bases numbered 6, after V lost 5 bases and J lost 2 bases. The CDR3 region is CASSHRDRPYEQYF. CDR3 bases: TGTGCCAGCAGCCACCGGGACAGACCCTACGAGCAGTACTTC. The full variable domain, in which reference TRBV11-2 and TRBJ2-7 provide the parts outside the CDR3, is EAGVAQSPRYKIIEKRQSVAFWCNPISGHATLYWYQQILGQGPKLLIQFQNNGVVDDSQLPKDRFSAERLKGVDSTLKIQPAKLEDSAVYLCASSHRDRPYEQYFGPGTRLTVT.

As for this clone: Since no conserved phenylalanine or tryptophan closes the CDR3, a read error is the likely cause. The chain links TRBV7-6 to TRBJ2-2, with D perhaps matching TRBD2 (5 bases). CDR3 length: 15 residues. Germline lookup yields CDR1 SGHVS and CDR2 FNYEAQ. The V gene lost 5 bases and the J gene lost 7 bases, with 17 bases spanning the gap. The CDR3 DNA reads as TGTGCCAGCAGCGAGACGGGCGGGCGGGTCGGGGAGCTGTTTCTT. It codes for CASSETGGRVGELFL.

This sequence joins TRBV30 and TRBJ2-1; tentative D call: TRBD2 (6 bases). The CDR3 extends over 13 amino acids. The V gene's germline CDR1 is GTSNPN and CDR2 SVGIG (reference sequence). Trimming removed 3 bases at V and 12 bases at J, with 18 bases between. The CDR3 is CAWRLEGTRGQFF. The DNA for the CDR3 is TGTGCCTGGAGATTGGAGGGAACGAGAGGGCAGTTCTTC.

The CDR3 loop is CASSFLRPLHF. The CDR3 region has the DNA TGTGCCAGCAGCTTCCTCCGACCCCTCCACTTT. This chain joins TRBV7-8 and TRBJ1-6, with no clear D. CDR3 length: 11 amino acids. The V end was cut by 3 bases, the J end by 12 bases, with 6 bases between. CDR1 SGHVS and CDR2 FQNEAQ come from the germline V gene.

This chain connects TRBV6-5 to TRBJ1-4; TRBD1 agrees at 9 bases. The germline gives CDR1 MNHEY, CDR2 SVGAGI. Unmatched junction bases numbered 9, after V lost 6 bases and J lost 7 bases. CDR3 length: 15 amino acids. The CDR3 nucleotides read TGTGCCAGCAGACGAACAGGGGGCCAGGGTGAAAAACTGTTTTTT. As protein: CASRRTGGQGEKLFF.